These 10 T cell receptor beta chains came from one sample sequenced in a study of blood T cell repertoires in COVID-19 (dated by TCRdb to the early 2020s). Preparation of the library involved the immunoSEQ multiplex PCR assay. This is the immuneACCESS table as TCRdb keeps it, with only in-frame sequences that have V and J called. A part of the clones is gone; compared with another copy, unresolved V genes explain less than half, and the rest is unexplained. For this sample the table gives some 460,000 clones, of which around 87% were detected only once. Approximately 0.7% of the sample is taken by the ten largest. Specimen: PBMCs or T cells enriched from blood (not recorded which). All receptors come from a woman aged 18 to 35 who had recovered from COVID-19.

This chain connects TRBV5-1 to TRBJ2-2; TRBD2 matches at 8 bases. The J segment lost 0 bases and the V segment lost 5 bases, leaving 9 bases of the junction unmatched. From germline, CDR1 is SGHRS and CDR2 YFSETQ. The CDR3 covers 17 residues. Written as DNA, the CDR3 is TGCGCCAGCAGTCCCCAGCGGGGGAGTACGAACACCGGGGAGCTGTTTTTT. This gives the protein CASSPQRGSTNTGELFF.

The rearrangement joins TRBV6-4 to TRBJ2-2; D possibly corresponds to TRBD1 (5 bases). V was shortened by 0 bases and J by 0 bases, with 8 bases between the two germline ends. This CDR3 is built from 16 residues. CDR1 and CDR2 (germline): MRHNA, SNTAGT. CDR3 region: CASSDSDSPNTGELFF. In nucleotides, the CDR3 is TGTGCCAGCAGTGACTCCGACAGCCCGAACACCGGGGAGCTGTTTTTT.

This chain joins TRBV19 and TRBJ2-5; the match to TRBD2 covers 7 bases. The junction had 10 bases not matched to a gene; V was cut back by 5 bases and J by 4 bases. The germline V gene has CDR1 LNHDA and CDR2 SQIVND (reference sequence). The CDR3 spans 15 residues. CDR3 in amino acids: CASSQGPAGRETQYF. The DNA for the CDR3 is TGTGCCAGTAGTCAAGGGCCAGCGGGGAGAGAGACCCAGTACTTC.

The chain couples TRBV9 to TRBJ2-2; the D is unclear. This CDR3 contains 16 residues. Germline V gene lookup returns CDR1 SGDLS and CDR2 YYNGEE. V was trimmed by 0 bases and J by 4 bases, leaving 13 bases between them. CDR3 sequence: CASSVEASSSTGELFF. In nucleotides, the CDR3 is TGTGCCAGCAGCGTAGAAGCATCCTCGAGCACCGGGGAGCTGTTTTTT. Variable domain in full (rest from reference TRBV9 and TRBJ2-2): DSGVTQTPKHLITATGQRVTLRCSPRSGDLSVYWYQQSLDQGLQFLIQYYNGEERAKGNILERFSAQQFPDLHSELNLSSLELGDSALYFCASSVEASSSTGELFFGEGSRLTVL.

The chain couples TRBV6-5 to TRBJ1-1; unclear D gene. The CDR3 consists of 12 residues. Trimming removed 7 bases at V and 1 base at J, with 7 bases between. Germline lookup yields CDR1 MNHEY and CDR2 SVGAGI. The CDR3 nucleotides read TGTGCCAGCACCAATCCGAACACTGAAGCTTTCTTT. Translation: CASTNPNTEAFF.

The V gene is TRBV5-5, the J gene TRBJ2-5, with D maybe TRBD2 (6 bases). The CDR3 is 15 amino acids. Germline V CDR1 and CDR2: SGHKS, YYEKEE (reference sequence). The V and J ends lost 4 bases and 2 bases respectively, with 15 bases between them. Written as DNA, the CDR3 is TGTGCCAGCAGCCCCCGGGGACTTGTGCAAGAGACCCAGTACTTC. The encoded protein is CASSPRGLVQETQYF.

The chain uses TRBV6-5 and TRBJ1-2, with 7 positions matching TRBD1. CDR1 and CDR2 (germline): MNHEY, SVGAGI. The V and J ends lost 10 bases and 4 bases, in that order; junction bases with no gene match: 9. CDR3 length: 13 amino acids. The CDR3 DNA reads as TGTGCCACGCTGTCGACAGGGTCCTATGGCTACACCTTC. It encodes CATLSTGSYGYTF.

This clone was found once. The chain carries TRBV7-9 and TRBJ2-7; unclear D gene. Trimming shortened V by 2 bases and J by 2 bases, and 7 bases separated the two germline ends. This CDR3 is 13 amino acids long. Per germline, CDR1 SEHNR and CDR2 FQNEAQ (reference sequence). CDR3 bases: TGTGCCAGCAGCTTAAGCGCGGCCTACGAGCAGTACTTC. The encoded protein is CASSLSAAYEQYF.

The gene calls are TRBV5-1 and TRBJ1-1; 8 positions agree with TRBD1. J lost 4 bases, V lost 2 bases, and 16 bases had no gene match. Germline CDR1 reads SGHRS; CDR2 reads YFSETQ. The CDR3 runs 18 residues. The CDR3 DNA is TGCGCCAGCAGCTTCCGACTAACTGGACAGGGAGTGGGCACTGAAGCTTTCTTT. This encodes CASSFRLTGQGVGTEAFF.

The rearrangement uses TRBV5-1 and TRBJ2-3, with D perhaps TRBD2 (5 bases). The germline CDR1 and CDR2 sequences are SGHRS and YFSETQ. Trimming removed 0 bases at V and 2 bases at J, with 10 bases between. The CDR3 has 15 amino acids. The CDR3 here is CASSLVEGTTDTQYF. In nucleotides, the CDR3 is TGCGCCAGCAGCTTGGTTGAGGGCACCACAGATACGCAGTATTTT.